Sequencing of this T cell receptor (beta chain) was carried out in a study of breast tumors, draining lymph nodes, adjacent tissues. The germline CDR1 and CDR2 sequences are SGHNT and YENEEA. V shed 4 bases, J shed 5 bases, and the junction held 5 bases outside the gene matches. There are 14 residues in the CDR3. MiXCR, run by TCRdb on the multiplex PCR reads, gives a single entry per CDR3 protein. There are 55,000 to 75,000 distinct CDR3 sequences in the sample; roughly 44% occur only once, and approximately 9.1% lies in the top ten. Study outcomes and limitations: Findings are consistent with lymph node origin and intratumoral expansion of most tumor T cells. Tumor repertoires ranked between lymph nodes and nontumor tissue in diversity, with V and J gene preferences.

This clonotype was seen ten or more times. Its matching antigen is unknown. Sequencing was performed on breast tumor tissue. V usage is TRBV11-3 and J usage is TRBJ2-3; 8 nucleotides match TRBD1. The clonotype was recovered from a female donor with breast cancer. Some clones in this sample may be carry-over from other donors' samples. The CDR3 DNA follows: TGTGCCAGCAGCTCCAGGGGGCTGGGAGATACGCAGTATTTT. Translating it yields CASSSRGLGDTQYF.